Listed below are T cell receptor beta chains from one sample, sequenced in a study of T cell responses to AZD1222 COVID-19 vaccine. The repertoire was sequenced with immunoSEQ multiplex PCR; TCRdb's copy has only in-frame clones and lacks some. This sample carries about 160,000 clones, almost 90% of them seen once, and the ten largest clones take around 6%. Material: peripheral blood, obtained on day 0 of AZD1222 vaccination. Receptors originate from an adult in good health. Both conserved end residues are part of each CDR3. Each record gives: J gene, clone size, D gene, V gene, CDR3 protein, CDR3 DNA. The D gene is left open where the match is weak. A clone size is listed for some rows: how often the clone was seen (once, few, many), or a class if it is expanded.

>TRBJ1-1|NA|NA|TRBV4-1
CASSQDDGNTEAFF
TGCGCCAGCAGCCAAGACGACGGGAACACTGAAGCTTTCTTT
>TRBJ1-4|NA|NA|TRBV30
CARATNEKLFF
TGTGCCCGCGCAACTAATGAAAAACTGTTTTTT
>TRBJ2-1|NA|TRBD1|TRBV6-6
CASSYSNRGSDEQFF
TGTGCCAGCAGTTACTCGAACAGGGGATCGGATGAGCAGTTCTTC
>TRBJ1-2|once|NA|TRBV5-3
CARSYGNPNYGYTF
TGTGCCAGAAGTTACGGTAACCCTAACTATGGCTACACCTTC
>TRBJ2-1|NA|TRBD2|TRBV19
CASSMASGALWNEQFF
TGTGCCAGTAGTATGGCTAGCGGAGCACTATGGAATGAGCAGTTCTTC
>TRBJ2-3|NA|TRBD2|TRBV5-1
CASSNGLDTDTQYF
TGCGCCAGCAGCAACGGACTAGATACAGATACGCAGTATTTT
>TRBJ2-7|NA|NA|TRBV5-1
CASSLTGSSYEQYF
TGCGCCAGCAGCTTGACAGGGAGCTCCTACGAGCAGTACTTC
>TRBJ1-5|NA|NA|TRBV27
CASSLYPGLNQPQHF
TGTGCCAGCAGTTTGTACCCGGGCCTCAATCAGCCCCAGCATTTT
>TRBJ2-2|once|NA|TRBV28
CASSPPGITNTGELFF
TGTGCCAGCAGTCCCCCCGGGATCACGAACACCGGGGAGCTGTTTTTT
>TRBJ2-5|NA|NA|TRBV9
CASSSSDFQETQYF
TGTGCCAGCAGCTCTAGTGACTTCCAAGAGACCCAGTACTTC
>TRBJ1-2|NA|NA|TRBV27
CASSPISSAGDYTF
TGTGCCAGCAGTCCCATCAGTAGCGCAGGAGACTACACCTTC
>TRBJ1-1|NA|NA|TRBV2
CASSATPNAEAFF
TGTGCCAGCAGTGCCACTCCTAACGCTGAAGCTTTCTTT
>TRBJ2-2|NA|NA|TRBV4-2
CASSQDRGGELFF
TGTGCCAGCAGCCAAGACAGGGGCGGGGAGCTGTTTTTT
>TRBJ2-3|NA|NA|TRBV2
CASSEGGGRADTQYF
TGTGCCAGCAGTGAAGGAGGGGGGCGGGCAGATACGCAGTATTTT
>TRBJ2-3|NA|NA|TRBV6-5
CASSYSGSRRTDTQYF
TGTGCCAGCAGTTACAGCGGTAGCAGGCGCACAGATACGCAGTATTTT
>TRBJ1-2|NA|NA|TRBV7-9
CASSLGVYGYTF
TGTGCCAGCAGCTTAGGGGTTTATGGCTACACCTTC
>TRBJ1-1|NA|TRBD1|TRBV28
CASSSRQGWSTEAFF
TGTGCCAGCAGTTCCAGACAGGGCTGGAGCACTGAAGCTTTCTTT
>TRBJ1-2|few|TRBD1|TRBV9
CASSVGGTDPSGYTF
TGTGCCAGCAGCGTAGGTGGGACAGACCCGAGCGGCTACACCTTC
>TRBJ2-7|NA|NA|TRBV5-5
CASSLVSGLLYEQYF
TGTGCCAGCAGCTTGGTGTCAGGATTACTCTACGAGCAGTACTTC
>TRBJ1-5|NA|NA|TRBV18
CASSPQGAGGPQHF
TGTGCCAGCTCACCTCAGGGAGCGGGTGGGCCCCAGCATTTT
>TRBJ2-4|NA|NA|TRBV28
CASSLDTGWGNIQYF
TGTGCCAGCAGTTTAGATACAGGGTGGGGAAACATTCAGTACTTC
>TRBJ1-6|NA|NA|TRBV19
CASSRTGTGNSPLHF
TGTGCCAGTAGTCGTACCGGGACCGGTAATTCACCCCTCCACTTT
>TRBJ1-6|NA|NA|TRBV30
CAWRAGNNSPLHF
TGTGCCTGGAGGGCGGGAAATAATTCACCCCTCCACTTT
>TRBJ2-7|NA|NA|TRBV6-5
CASSYEGAYEQYF
TGTGCCAGCAGTTACGAGGGGGCCTACGAGCAGTACTTC
>TRBJ1-1|NA|TRBD1|TRBV5-1
CASSPGQGNTEAFF
TGCGCCAGCAGCCCTGGACAGGGGAACACTGAAGCTTTCTTT
>TRBJ1-1|NA|NA|TRBV27
CASSDRPNTEAFF
TGTGCCAGCAGTGACAGACCGAACACTGAAGCTTTCTTT
>TRBJ1-4|NA|NA|TRBV19
CASSIGGPGRLTGINEKLFF
TGTGCCAGTAGTATAGGTGGCCCCGGGCGACTAACCGGGATTAATGAAAAACTGTTTTTT
>TRBJ2-3|NA|NA|TRBV6-5
CASSKLAGTPDTQYF
TGTGCCAGCAGTAAACTAGCAGGTACCCCAGATACGCAGTATTTT
>TRBJ1-2|NA|TRBD1|TRBV28
CASSLGQGVYGYTF
TGTGCCAGTTCTTTGGGACAGGGAGTCTATGGCTACACCTTC
>TRBJ2-3|NA|NA|TRBV21-1
CASSKGPPEYRLAGRTDTQYF
TGTGCCAGCAGCAAAGGACCTCCTGAATATAGACTAGCGGGTCGGACAGATACGCAGTATTTT
>TRBJ1-2|few|NA|TRBV5-4
CASSPLGISDVYGYTF
TGTGCCAGCAGCCCCCTCGGAATCAGTGATGTCTATGGCTACACCTTC
>TRBJ1-1|NA|NA|TRBV19
CASSYSRDTEAFF
TGTGCCAGTAGTTATAGCAGGGACACTGAAGCTTTCTTT
>TRBJ1-4|NA|TRBD1|TRBV28
CATTGEATNEKLFF
TGTGCCACGACAGGGGAGGCAACTAATGAAAAACTGTTTTTT
>TRBJ2-6|NA|NA|TRBV11-3
CASTFFSKALANVLTF
TGTGCCAGCACCTTCTTCTCGAAGGCCCTAGCCAACGTCCTGACTTTC